This TCR beta chain was recorded in a study of cytomegalovirus exposure and HLA in healthy donors. Those who donated were healthy bone marrow donors. This clone showed up just a few times. Its cognate antigen is unknown. This CDR3 has 17 amino acids. Germline V CDR1 and CDR2: SGHRS, YFSETQ. V lost 4 bases, J lost 8 bases, and 12 bases stayed unmatched. With 60 Vbeta and 13 Jbeta primers, the PCR was carried out. Method: immunoSEQ multiplex PCR; TCRdb's copy keeps in-frame clones and lacks some. The data hold fewer than 150,000 clones, with around three quarters observed a single time. Study observations and caveats: An analysis was carried out later, and it reportedly showed fewer N-insertions in an Asian-associated ancestry cluster than the roughly 700-donor mean.

This TCR derives from a man aged 35 to 55 in good health and CMV-seropositive. The chain uses TRBV5-1 and TRBJ2-1; 13 nucleotides agree with TRBD2. Input material: PBMCs. DNA for the CDR3: TGCGCCAGCAGCGAGCAACTGGGACTAGCGGGAAAGTATGAGCAGTTCTTC. Its protein product is CASSEQLGLAGKYEQFF.